The 29 T cell receptor beta chains below come from one sample, sequenced in a study of blood T cell repertoires in COVID-19. Some clones are missing from TCRdb's copy, which holds only in-frame ones; the method was immunoSEQ multiplex PCR. The table records 200,000 to 250,000 clones, roughly 90% of them present only once. The sample comprised peripheral blood. These receptor sequences come from a woman aged 55-70 years with acute or convalescent COVID-19.

A note on this clone: Within the sample, other DNA sequences also encode this same CDR3. V usage is TRBV2 and J usage is TRBJ1-2, with D hard to call. V dropped 4 bases and J dropped 1 base, with 7 bases sitting between them. In germline, CDR1 is SNHLY, CDR2 FYNNEI. The CDR3 is 13 amino acids. The CDR3 DNA reads TGTGCCAGCAGTGGACAACTTAACTATGGCTACACCTTC. Translating gives CASSGQLNYGYTF.

This clone has only one observation. This chain uses TRBV7-2 with TRBJ2-3, with 7 bases that match TRBD2. The CDR3 runs 13 residues. The V gene's germline CDR1 is SGHTA and CDR2 FQGNSA. V gave up 5 bases and J gave up 2 bases; unmatched junction bases: 1. The chain's CDR3 is CASSRDYTDTQYF. CDR3 nucleotide sequence: TGTGCCAGCAGCAGGGACTACACAGATACGCAGTATTTT.

V and J are TRBV7-9 and TRBJ1-1, with 7 bases that match TRBD1. Trimming cost V 5 bases and J 4 bases; bases outside gene matches: 4. The V gene's germline CDR1 is SEHNR and CDR2 FQNEAQ (reference sequence). The CDR3 sequence is 13 residues long. CDR3 sequence: CASSLGTVTEAFF. In DNA, the CDR3 is TGTGCCAGCAGCCTCGGGACAGTCACTGAAGCTTTCTTT.

The chain carries TRBV5-4 and TRBJ2-7; 11 nucleotides agree with TRBD1. The CDR3 length is 13 residues. Germline V gene data show CDR1 as SGHNT and CDR2 as YYREEE (reference sequence). Unmatched junction bases numbered 4, after V lost 4 bases and J lost 7 bases. CDR3: CASSADRGREQYF. The CDR3 DNA follows: TGTGCCAGCAGCGCGGACAGGGGGCGAGAGCAGTACTTC.

The rearrangement joins TRBV5-1 to TRBJ2-1; D is ambiguous. V was shortened by 0 bases and J by 7 bases, with 5 bases between the two germline ends. The germline V gene encodes CDR1 SGHRS and CDR2 YFSETQ. This CDR3 spans 12 amino acids. DNA for the CDR3: TGCGCCAGCAGCTTGGCCCGGAATGAGCAGTTCTTC. Protein: CASSLARNEQFF.

The chain is built from TRBV24-1 and TRBJ2-3; 16 nucleotides agree with TRBD2. The V gene end was trimmed by 4 bases and the J gene end by 5 bases; junction bases not matched to a gene: 5. The CDR3 totals 17 residues. From germline, CDR1 is KGHDR and CDR2 SFDVKD. Written as DNA, the CDR3 is TGTGCCACCAGTGACCAAGGGACTAGCGGGAGGGGAGATACGCAGTATTTT. Translated: CATSDQGTSGRGDTQYF.

This clone was observed a single time. This chain connects TRBV12-5 to TRBJ2-7, with 13 bases aligning to TRBD2. The CDR3 length is 14 residues. Trimming cost V 5 bases and J 6 bases; bases outside gene matches: 4. Germline V gene data show CDR1 as LGHNT and CDR2 as FRNRAP. CDR3 in DNA: TGTGCTAGTGGTCAAGGACTAGCGGGAGTCGAGCAGTACTTC. It specifies CASGQGLAGVEQYF.

V and J are TRBV6-2 or TRBV6-3 and TRBJ2-1, with a weak D call TRBD1 (6 bases). Trimming pared 2 bases from V and 2 bases from J, leaving 10 bases between. The CDR3 contains 15 residues. Looked up from germline, CDR1 is MNHEY and CDR2 is SVGEGT. The CDR3 loop is CASSYRQGTYNEQFF. Here the CDR3 DNA reads TGTGCCAGCAGTTACCGCCAGGGGACCTACAATGAGCAGTTCTTC.

The chain links TRBV5-6 to TRBJ1-1; D is possibly TRBD1 (6 bases). Trimming pared 3 bases from V and 1 base from J, leaving 10 bases between. Per the germline V gene, CDR1 is SGHDT and CDR2 is YYEEEE. CDR3 size: 14 residues. In DNA form, the CDR3 reads TGTGCCAGCAGCTCCTCGGACAGGAACACTGAAGCTTTCTTT. This encodes CASSSSDRNTEAFF.

This rearrangement joins TRBV10-1 to TRBJ2-1; 8 bases match TRBD2. Losses at the gene ends were 3 bases for V and 7 bases for J; bases not matched to a gene: 8. CDR1 is WNHNN, CDR2 SYGVQD, per germline (reference sequence). This CDR3 region has 15 residues. This CDR3 is CASSEGTRRKNEQFF. CDR3 DNA: TGCGCCAGCAGTGAAGGGACTAGAAGGAAAAATGAGCAGTTCTTC.

V is TRBV13 and J is TRBJ2-2, with D perhaps TRBD2 (5 bases). The V gene lost 1 base and the J gene lost 1 base, with 7 bases spanning the gap. The CDR3 consists of 15 residues. The germline gives CDR1 PRHDT, CDR2 FYEKMQ (reference sequence). The DNA for the CDR3 is TGTGCCAGCAGCTTAGCCGGGGTGAACACCGGGGAGCTGTTTTTT. It translates to CASSLAGVNTGELFF.

The V gene is TRBV11-2, the J gene TRBJ2-1; TRBD2 agrees at 9 bases. The trim removed 5 bases at V and 5 bases at J, leaving 7 bases unmatched. Germline values: CDR1 SGHAT, CDR2 FQNNGV. The CDR3 has 15 residues. The CDR3 DNA sequence: TGTGCCAGCAGCCCCGGGACTAGCCGGAACAATGAGCAGTTCTTC. The encoded protein is CASSPGTSRNNEQFF.

The V call is TRBV5-6, the J call TRBJ1-4; D not resolved. This CDR3 comprises 12 residues. Deletions cut 4 bases from V and 8 bases from J, with 9 bases between. Germline assignment: CDR1 SGHDT and CDR2 YYEEEE. The chain's CDR3 is CASSLPGEKLFF. The CDR3 DNA reads TGTGCCAGCAGCCTGCCGGGGGAAAAACTGTTTTTT.

The chain recombines TRBV30 with TRBJ1-3; 8 nucleotides line up with TRBD1. CDR3 length equals 15 residues. Trimming removed 3 bases from V and 3 bases from J; junction bases left unmatched: 7. CDR1 is GTSNPN and CDR2 is SVGIG in the germline V gene (reference sequence). The chain's CDR3 is CAWRPTGGNGNTIYF. The CDR3 bases are TGTGCCTGGAGACCAACAGGGGGAAATGGAAACACCATATATTTT.

The J gene is TRBJ1-4, the V gene TRBV21-1; the D call of TRBD1 is as the table states it, not checked on the DNA. TRBV21-1 is deemed a pseudogene. The CDR3 has 16 amino acids. The CDR3 DNA follows: TGTGCCAGCAGCAAACCTGGGACAGGCTATAATGAAAAACTGTTTTTT. Translating gives CASSKPGTGYNEKLFF.

The chain employs TRBV7-3 and TRBJ2-1, with 10 bases aligning to TRBD1. The CDR3 covers 14 residues. Germline V CDR1 and CDR2: SGHTA, FQGTGA. The trim removed 5 bases at V and 7 bases at J, leaving 5 bases unmatched. CDR3 sequence: CASSTGQGGNEQFF. In DNA, the CDR3 is TGTGCCAGCAGCACCGGACAGGGGGGAAATGAGCAGTTCTTC.

DNA of the CDR3: TGCGCCAGCAGCTTGGGCGATAACGGCGGCACTGAAGCTTTCTTT. Encoded protein: CASSLGDNGGTEAFF. The genes are TRBV5-1 and TRBJ1-1; D is unclear. The V and J ends lost 0 bases and 4 bases respectively, with 13 bases between them. The CDR3 loop spans 15 amino acids. Germline-derived CDR1 and CDR2 are SGHRS and YFSETQ.

As regards this clone: In the same sample, other DNA sequences code for this CDR3. This chain connects TRBV11-3 to TRBJ2-3; 9 bases match TRBD2. The V gene end was trimmed by 4 bases and the J gene end by 0 bases; junction bases not matched to a gene: 2. The CDR3 runs to 15 residues. The germline V gene encodes CDR1 SGHNT and CDR2 YENEEA. The CDR3 region is CASSSRGGSTDTQYF. The CDR3 region has the DNA TGTGCCAGCAGCTCGCGGGGGGGGAGCACAGATACGCAGTATTTT.

The chain links TRBV18 to TRBJ2-3; 14 bases match TRBD2. V trimming: 6 bases; J trimming: 3 bases; junction bases outside the gene matches: 8. Looked up from germline, CDR1 is KGHSH and CDR2 is LQKENI. The CDR3 sequence is 17 residues long. This CDR3 is CASSLGTSGSFTDTQYF. CDR3 sequence (DNA): TGTGCCAGCTCCCTAGGGACTAGCGGGAGTTTTACAGATACGCAGTATTTT.

The chain recombines TRBV7-3 with TRBJ2-6; D unclear. The CDR3 loop spans 18 amino acids. The V gene lost 4 bases and the J gene lost 0 bases, with 16 bases spanning the gap. The germline V gene has CDR1 SGHTA and CDR2 FQGTGA. The CDR3 protein is CASSSEATSVSGANVLTF. As DNA, the CDR3 is TGTGCCAGCAGCTCCGAGGCTACTTCCGTCTCTGGGGCCAACGTCCTGACTTTC.

V is TRBV6-5 and J is TRBJ2-7; 9 nucleotides match TRBD2. The CDR3 runs 15 residues. Germline lookup yields CDR1 MNHEY and CDR2 SVGAGI. The ends lost 6 bases at V and 3 bases at J; junction bases unmatched: 9. CDR3 coding DNA: TGTGCCAGCAGCCGTAGCGGGAGCCCCGGCTACGAGCAGTACTTC. Translated, it gives CASSRSGSPGYEQYF.

The chain has TRBV6-5 and TRBJ1-2; 9 nucleotides match TRBD1. V gave up 10 bases and J gave up 7 bases; unmatched junction bases: 10. The CDR3 loop spans 13 amino acids. Germline values: CDR1 MNHEY, CDR2 SVGAGI. CDR3 DNA: TGTGCCACCGACGTAGGACAGGGGTTTGGCTACACCTTC. Its protein is CATDVGQGFGYTF.

This chain connects TRBV12-3 or TRBV12-4 to TRBJ1-2; 8 bases map to TRBD1. CDR3 length: 13 amino acids. Germline trimming cut 5 bases from V and 4 bases from J; bases unmatched to any gene: 3. Here the CDR3 reads CASSRTGSYGYTF. Written as DNA, the CDR3 is TGTGCCAGCAGTCGGACAGGGAGCTATGGCTACACCTTC.

The genes are TRBV2 and TRBJ2-2, with TRBD1 matching 7 bases. The germline V gene encodes CDR1 SNHLY and CDR2 FYNNEI. The CDR3 consists of 15 residues. J gave up 1 base and V 9 bases, and 8 bases lay outside the gene matches. CDR3 in DNA: TGTGCCAGTAATCGACAGGGCAAGAACACCGGGGAGCTGTTTTTT. The encoded protein is CASNRQGKNTGELFF.

The V call is TRBV4-1, the J call TRBJ1-2; maybe TRBD1 (6 bases). This CDR3 region has 18 residues. Germline CDR1 MGHRA, CDR2 YSYEKL. V was pared by 1 base and J by 2 bases, with 20 bases between. As DNA, the CDR3 is TGCGCCAGCAGCCAAGTGTATCCCAGACAGGAGAAGAACTATGGCTACACCTTC. Protein sequence: CASSQVYPRQEKNYGYTF.

V gene TRBV29-1 combines with J gene TRBJ1-3; 12 bases line up with TRBD1. There are 17 residues in the CDR3. V lost 5 bases to trimming and J lost 0 bases; unmatched junction nucleotides: 8. Looked up from germline, CDR1 is SQVTM and CDR2 is ANQGSEA. CDR3: CSVMGQGATSSGNTIYF. Written as DNA, the CDR3 is TGCAGCGTTATGGGACAGGGGGCTACCTCCTCTGGAAACACCATATATTTT.

The J gene is TRBJ2-1, the V gene TRBV5-4; the D is unclear. CDR1 and CDR2 (germline): SGHNT, YYREEE (reference sequence). The CDR3 spans 13 residues. V was clipped by 4 bases and J by 9 bases, with 14 bases between them. CDR3 bases: TGTGCCAGCAGCCTGGACCCTTCGGGTGAGCAGTTCTTC. Encoded protein: CASSLDPSGEQFF.

This clone was found a few times. The genes are TRBV11-3 and TRBJ2-3; the D is unclear. V shed 5 bases and J shed 1 base, with 16 bases lying between them. This CDR3 contains 16 residues. Germline CDR1 and CDR2: SGHNT and YENEEA. The CDR3 nucleotides read TGTGCCAGCAGCCTCGCCTCGGGTCACCGCACAGATACGCAGTATTTT. Its protein is CASSLASGHRTDTQYF.

The chain carries TRBV5-1 and TRBJ2-3; 12 bases agree with TRBD2. The CDR3 has 15 residues. J was trimmed by 4 bases and V by 7 bases; bases with no gene match: 7. CDR1 and CDR2 (germline): SGHRS, YFSETQ. The CDR3 nucleotides read TGCGCCAGCGGGACACTAGCGGGGGGCTCAGATACGCAGTATTTT. Translated, it gives CASGTLAGGSDTQYF.